This record looks at one TCR beta chain sequence and its context. The data derive from a study of long-term antiretroviral therapy in people with HIV. The V gene lost 4 bases and the J gene lost 3 bases, with 29 bases spanning the gap. CDR3 size: 19 residues. Germline V lookup: CDR1 SGHRS, CDR2 YFSETQ. The run of the v3.0 immunoSEQ assay was at survey level. The repertoire was sequenced with immunoSEQ multiplex PCR; TCRdb's copy has only in-frame clones and lacks some. Among tens of thousands of clones, about 88% were seen once, and the ten largest hold 6% to 6.5%. A minimum of one pre-ART and two post-ART PBMC samples existed for each donor.

The rearrangement joins TRBV5-1 to TRBJ2-7; D is perhaps TRBD1 or TRBD2 (6 bases each). The sequence was collected from a man in his 60s with HIV. Sequenced here: unsorted PBMCs, sampled 0.6 years after starting antiretroviral therapy. The CDR3 DNA reads as TGCGCCAGCAGCGTCCCCCCCCCAGGGCGGGACAAGGCGAACTACGAGCAGTACTTC. Protein: CASSVPPPGRDKANYEQYF.